A single sample is the source of the 21 T cell receptor beta chains below, sequenced in a study of a mutant IDH1 vaccine in newly diagnosed glioma. Noted time point: week 23, last vaccination. Mutant IDH1 20-mer peptide, at 300 ug, made up each vaccine dose, with topical imiquimod. The repertoire was sequenced with immunoSEQ multiplex PCR; TCRdb's copy has only in-frame clones and lacks some. The table shows 60,000 to 85,000 clones, with around 85% occurring only once. Antigen specificity for these receptors is unknown. The sequenced sample was PBMCs, obtained from a glioma patient whose treatment included an IDH1 peptide vaccine. These receptors all come from a woman in her forties or fifties with glioma.

The rearrangement uses TRBV9 and TRBJ2-1, with D perhaps TRBD2 (6 bases). In germline, CDR1 is SGDLS, CDR2 YYNGEE. This CDR3 is 14 amino acids long. With 2 bases removed from V and 5 bases from J, the gap between germline ends came to 11 bases. The CDR3: CASSVAGRNNEQFF. CDR3 DNA sequence: TGTGCCAGCAGCGTCGCGGGACGAAACAATGAGCAGTTCTTC. Using reference TRBV9 and TRBJ2-1 for the parts outside the CDR3, the full variable domain is DSGVTQTPKHLITATGQRVTLRCSPRSGDLSVYWYQQSLDQGLQFLIQYYNGEERAKGNILERFSAQQFPDLHSELNLSSLELGDSALYFCASSVAGRNNEQFFGPGTRLTVL.

V is TRBV11-2 and J is TRBJ2-5; 10 bases line up with TRBD2. The DNA end lines up better with TRBJ2-7; the J call may be wrong. The CDR3 runs 16 residues. Germline V CDR1 and CDR2: SGHAT, FQNNGV. In nucleotides, the CDR3 is TGTGCCAGCAGCTTAGCACTAGCGGGACTTGTCCTCGAGCAGTACTTC. Its protein is CASSLALAGLVLEQYF.

The gene calls are TRBV10-1 and TRBJ2-5, with a weak D call TRBD2 (6 bases). The DNA end is a closer match to TRBJ2-7, so the J assignment may be wrong. The CDR3 has 16 residues. The germline gives CDR1 WNHNN, CDR2 SYGVQD (reference sequence). The CDR3 DNA reads TGCGCCAGCAGTGAGTCCCTCCGGCGGGGTAGGTACGAGCAGTACTTC. It specifies CASSESLRRGRYEQYF.

The gene calls are TRBV6-1 and TRBJ1-4; D is uncertain. CDR3 length: 13 residues. Germline V gives CDR1 MNHNS, CDR2 SASEGT. The V gene lost 6 bases and the J gene lost 7 bases, with 12 bases spanning the gap. CDR3: CASRTWAVEKLFF. The CDR3 coding sequence is TGTGCCAGCAGAACTTGGGCTGTTGAAAAACTGTTTTTT.

This chain uses TRBV27 with TRBJ2-7, with 11 bases that match TRBD1. The germline gives CDR1 MNHEY, CDR2 SMNVEV (reference sequence). The CDR3 runs 15 residues. Trimming cost V 2 bases and J 2 bases; bases outside gene matches: 2. CDR3 protein: CASSLVGQGAYEQYF. DNA for the CDR3: TGTGCCAGCAGTTTAGTGGGACAGGGGGCCTACGAGCAGTACTTC.

CDR3 sequence reads: CASSSFGPPGQPYNEQFF. In DNA form, the CDR3 reads TGCGCCAGCAGCTCCTTCGGACCACCGGGACAGCCCTACAATGAGCAGTTCTTC. This chain joins TRBV5-1 and TRBJ2-1, with 7 bases lining up with TRBD1. The CDR3 has 18 amino acids. V dropped 3 bases and J dropped 2; count of bases not matched to a gene: 14. Germline CDR1 SGHRS, CDR2 YFSETQ.

This rearrangement joins TRBV19 to TRBJ2-5; TRBD1 is a possible D gene (6 bases). The V gene lost 6 bases and the J gene lost 1 base, with 15 bases spanning the gap. This CDR3 has 15 amino acids. Germline V CDR1 and CDR2: LNHDA, SQIVND (reference sequence). The chain's CDR3 is CASSPFGQSQETQYF. In nucleotides, the CDR3 is TGTGCCAGTAGCCCCTTTGGACAGTCCCAAGAGACCCAGTACTTC.

The chain carries TRBV5-5 and TRBJ2-3, with 9 bases matching TRBD1. V shed 2 bases and J 0 bases; nucleotides not matched to a gene: 13. CDR3 size: 19 residues. From germline, CDR1 is SGHKS and CDR2 YYEKEE (reference sequence). In DNA, the CDR3 is TGTGCCAGCAGCTTTGAGGGACAGGGATGGAGGGTAAGCACAGATACGCAGTATTTT. Its translation: CASSFEGQGWRVSTDTQYF.

V usage is TRBV30 and J usage is TRBJ2-5, with D maybe TRBD2 (7 bases). V lost 4 bases and J lost 5, with 8 bases in between. The CDR3 consists of 11 residues. The germline CDR1 and CDR2 sequences are GTSNPN and SVGIG (reference sequence). Here the CDR3 reads CAWTGGETQYF. CDR3 sequence (DNA): TGTGCCTGGACGGGGGGCGAGACCCAGTACTTC.

On this clone: The germline gene is not matched at one end of the junction; a read error may be the cause. V gene TRBV6-1 combines with J gene TRBJ1-5, with TRBD1 identical over 9 bases. The CDR3 extends over 15 amino acids. Germline V gene lookup returns CDR1 MNHNS and CDR2 SASEGT. The CDR3 DNA follows: TGTGCCAGCAAACAGGGGGCGCGGAATGGTCAGCCCCGGCATTTT. Translating it yields CASKQGARNGQPRHF.

The CDR3 bases are TGTGCCAGCAGCGTAGGTGGGCGGACGTACCAAGAGACCCAGTACTTC. Translated: CASSVGGRTYQETQYF. V usage is TRBV9 and J usage is TRBJ2-5; D is undetermined. This CDR3 spans 16 amino acids. The germline CDR1 and CDR2 sequences are SGDLS and YYNGEE. Deletions cut 0 bases from V and 0 bases from J, with 12 bases between.

The chain couples TRBV5-5 to TRBJ1-2, with D possibly being TRBD1 (5 bases). The CDR3 is 14 residues long. Trimming took off 0 bases at V and 8 bases at J, with 14 bases between the two ends. The germline V gene has CDR1 SGHKS and CDR2 YYEKEE (reference sequence). The CDR3 DNA sequence: TGTGCCAGCAGCTTGGGGCAGGGAACACGAGGCTACACCTTC. This gives the protein CASSLGQGTRGYTF.

The genes are TRBV6-5 and TRBJ1-1; D unclear. Per the germline V gene, CDR1 is MNHEY and CDR2 is SVGAGI. V was cut by 2 bases and J by 1 base, with 5 bases left in between. CDR3 length: 13 amino acids. DNA for the CDR3: TGTGCCAGCAGTTACCTCCCGAACACTGAAGCTTTCTTT. Protein sequence: CASSYLPNTEAFF.

The chain recombines TRBV9 with TRBJ1-2; 9 bases are a match to TRBD1. Per the germline V gene, CDR1 is SGDLS and CDR2 is YYNGEE. This CDR3 contains 14 residues. The J segment lost 5 bases and the V segment lost 2 bases, leaving 4 bases of the junction unmatched. DNA of the CDR3: TGTGCCAGCAGCGTGGGACAGGGACCGTATGGCTACACCTTC. Its protein is CASSVGQGPYGYTF.

This chain's CDR3 is CASSPPWAKTYEQYF. The CDR3 coding sequence is TGTGCCAGCAGCCCCCCGTGGGCCAAGACCTACGAGCAGTACTTC. The chain recombines TRBV7-8 with TRBJ2-7; D is unclear. Germline loops: CDR1 SGHVS, CDR2 FQNEAQ. The CDR3 is 15 residues long. Trimming cost V 5 bases and J 2 bases, with 16 bases left between them.

V is TRBV4-1 and J is TRBJ2-7; the D is unclear. The germline V and J ends were trimmed by 0 bases and 0 bases, with 12 bases remaining between them. The CDR3 is 16 amino acids. In germline, CDR1 is MGHRA, CDR2 YSYEKL. CDR3 DNA: TGCGCCAGCAGCCAAGACCGCGGAGCTCGCTCCTACGAGCAGTACTTC. This encodes CASSQDRGARSYEQYF.

The V gene is TRBV4-1, the J gene TRBJ2-1, with TRBD2 identical over 15 bases. The germline V gene has CDR1 MGHRA and CDR2 YSYEKL. Unmatched junction bases numbered 6, after V lost 5 bases and J lost 4 bases. The CDR3 contains 17 residues. The CDR3 DNA reads as TGCGCCAGCAGCTCCCGGACTAGCGGGAGGGGTTACAATGAGCAGTTCTTC. Translated: CASSSRTSGRGYNEQFF.

This clone has only one observation. This sequence joins TRBV19 and TRBJ1-2; D call uncertain. V was trimmed by 1 base and J by 2 bases, leaving 8 bases between them. CDR3 length equals 14 residues. CDR1 and CDR2 (germline): LNHDA, SQIVND (reference sequence). The CDR3 sequence is CASSIGQPNYGYTF. The CDR3 DNA sequence: TGTGCCAGTAGTATAGGTCAGCCAAACTATGGCTACACCTTC. Looking up the rest from reference TRBV19 and TRBJ1-2 gives the full variable domain: DGGITQSPKYLFRKEGQNVTLSCEQNLNHDAMYWYRQDPGQGLRLIYYSQIVNDFQKGDIAEGYSVSREKKESFPLTVTSAQKNPTAFYLCASSIGQPNYGYTFGSGTRLTVV.

The genes are TRBV28 and TRBJ2-1, with D perhaps TRBD2 (6 bases). The V gene lost 6 bases and the J gene lost 7 bases, with 19 bases spanning the gap. Germline values: CDR1 MDHEN, CDR2 SYDVKM. The CDR3 is 15 amino acids. The CDR3 reads CASSWGLPGGNEQFF. CDR3 nucleotides: TGTGCCAGCAGCTGGGGACTCCCAGGAGGAAATGAGCAGTTCTTC.

J is TRBJ2-4 and V is TRBV5-1, with D perhaps matching TRBD1 (6 bases). CDR1 and CDR2 (germline): SGHRS, YFSETQ. Trimming stripped 0 bases from V and 5 bases from J, with 9 bases between. This CDR3 is built from 14 residues. This chain's CDR3 is CASSLEPGENIQYF. The CDR3 DNA reads as TGCGCCAGCAGCTTGGAGCCAGGGGAAAACATTCAGTACTTC.

The rearrangement joins TRBV10-1 to TRBJ2-2; a weak D match, TRBD2 (5 bases). There are 13 residues in the CDR3. V was shortened by 7 bases and J by 4 bases, with 10 bases between the two germline ends. Per the germline V gene, CDR1 is WNHNN and CDR2 is SYGVQD (reference sequence). In nucleotides, the CDR3 is TGCGCCAGCAAACCTAGCTTCACCGGGGAGCTGTTTTTT. Its protein product is CASKPSFTGELFF.